The 23 T cell receptor beta chains below come from one sample, sequenced in a study of TIL therapy for anti-PD-1-resistant metastatic lung cancer. Time point of the sample: pre-treatment sample, taken before nivolumab and TIL therapy. Most excised metastases sampled were pleural nodules or supraclavicular lymph nodes. This was the immunoSEQ v3 assay. Sequencing was performed with immunoSEQ multiplex PCR; in TCRdb, only in-frame clones are kept and a portion is missing. This sample has some 10,000 clones, with over 60% found just once. The sequencing used tumor tissue, collected at baseline. The receptors shown here come from a person between 25 and 80 years old with non-small cell lung cancer.

This clone was detected a few times. The rearrangement uses TRBV25-1 and TRBJ1-1; a possible D gene is TRBD1 (5 bases). The CDR3 has 11 residues. V was shortened by 6 bases and J by 7 bases, with 9 bases between the two germline ends. Per the germline V gene, CDR1 is MGHDK and CDR2 is SYGVNS. The DNA of the CDR3 is TGTGCCAGCAGACTGGGGGTTGAAGCTTTCTTT. Translation gives CASRLGVEAFF.

The chain couples TRBV6-5 to TRBJ1-3; tentative D call: TRBD1 (5 bases). The CDR3 contains 15 residues. CDR1 is MNHEY and CDR2 is SVGAGI in the germline V gene. Deletions cut 6 bases from V and 0 bases from J, with 12 bases between. The CDR3 loop is CASRPGYRSGNTIYF. The CDR3, as DNA: TGTGCCAGCAGGCCAGGGTACCGCTCTGGAAACACCATATATTTT.

This clone turned up a few times. The rearrangement joins TRBV28 to TRBJ1-6, with D unclear. V was cut by 7 bases and J by 12 bases, with 13 bases left in between. CDR3 length: 12 amino acids. Per the germline V gene, CDR1 is MDHEN and CDR2 is SYDVKM. CDR3 sequence: CASTAPRGPLHF. Here the CDR3 DNA reads TGTGCCAGCACCGCGCCCCGGGGACCCCTCCACTTT.

This clone was observed a handful of times. V is TRBV2 and J is TRBJ1-3, with 8 bases matching TRBD1. The CDR3 spans 15 residues. Germline CDR1 is SNHLY and CDR2 is FYNNEI. V gave up 6 bases and J gave up 0 bases; unmatched junction bases: 4. Here the CDR3 reads CASRQGASSGNTIYF. The CDR3 DNA follows: TGTGCCAGCAGGCAGGGGGCTAGCTCTGGAAACACCATATATTTT.

The gene calls are TRBV18 and TRBJ1-1; D not resolved. V was clipped by 6 bases and J by 3 bases, with 17 bases between them. This CDR3 spans 15 amino acids. Germline V gene data show CDR1 as KGHSH and CDR2 as LQKENI. The CDR3 DNA follows: TGTGCCAGCTCCCGTGACACGGGGAGGGACACTGAAGCTTTCTTT. Translated: CASSRDTGRDTEAFF.

A few counts support this clone. The chain combines TRBV10-3 with TRBJ1-4, with 7 nucleotides matching TRBD1. Germline V lookup: CDR1 ENHRY, CDR2 SYGVKD. Trimming removed 4 bases from V and 7 bases from J; junction bases left unmatched: 6. The CDR3 loop spans 14 amino acids. CDR3 DNA: TGTGCCATCAGTGCAGGACAGGAGATTGAAAAACTGTTTTTT. This sequence encodes CAISAGQEIEKLFF.

This rearrangement joins TRBV2 to TRBJ2-1, with a tentative D call TRBD2 (6 bases). The CDR3 has 13 residues. V was cut by 7 bases and J by 5 bases, with 12 bases left in between. Germline loops: CDR1 SNHLY, CDR2 FYNNEI. CDR3 bases: TGTGCCAGCATTGTCGAGCGGGACAATGAGCAGTTCTTC. Protein sequence: CASIVERDNEQFF.

This rearrangement joins TRBV5-1 to TRBJ2-3; 12 bases agree with TRBD1. With 4 bases clipped from V and 6 bases from J, the junction kept 12 bases outside the gene matches. The germline CDR1 and CDR2 sequences are SGHRS and YFSETQ. This CDR3 has 17 amino acids. Here the CDR3 DNA reads TGCGCCAGCAGCCCGGCCGGGACAGGGGGCGTTTGGGATACGCAGTATTTT. It codes for CASSPAGTGGVWDTQYF.

The V gene is TRBV10-3, the J gene TRBJ2-3; 13 positions agree with TRBD2. From germline, CDR1 is ENHRY and CDR2 SYGVKD. Losses at the gene ends were 0 bases for V and 6 bases for J; bases not matched to a gene: 6. CDR3 length: 17 amino acids. This CDR3 is CAISESRTSGGPDTQYF. The CDR3 DNA sequence: TGTGCCATCAGTGAGTCCCGGACTAGCGGGGGTCCGGATACGCAGTATTTT.

J is TRBJ2-1 and V is TRBV2; 10 bases fit TRBD2. This CDR3 region has 13 residues. Germline CDR1 and CDR2: SNHLY and FYNNEI. After removal of 8 bases from V and 4 bases from J, the junction contained 2 bases not matched to a gene. The CDR3 loop reads CASGLAVYNEQFF. The CDR3, as DNA: TGTGCCAGCGGACTAGCGGTATACAATGAGCAGTTCTTC.

V and J are TRBV6-1 and TRBJ1-1, with D tentatively TRBD1 (5 bases). Trimming removed 4 bases from V and 6 bases from J, with 15 bases in between. CDR1 MNHNS and CDR2 SASEGT come from the germline V gene. The CDR3 has 14 residues. The CDR3 protein is CASSARALGSEAFF. The CDR3 DNA is TGTGCCAGCAGTGCCAGGGCTTTAGGCTCTGAAGCTTTCTTT.

The chain couples TRBV15 to TRBJ1-1; 8 bases are shared with TRBD1. The CDR3 sequence is 16 residues long. Germline trimming cut 0 bases from V and 5 bases from J; bases unmatched to any gene: 8. Looked up from germline, CDR1 is LNHNV and CDR2 is YYDKDF (reference sequence). Written as DNA, the CDR3 is TGTGCCACCAGCAGAGATTGGCGCACAGGGGGAACTGAAGCTTTCTTT. The encoded protein is CATSRDWRTGGTEAFF.

The chain recombines TRBV5-6 with TRBJ2-1, with a possible D match to TRBD2 (6 bases). Trimming took 4 bases from V and 6 from J, leaving 17 bases between them. Germline loops: CDR1 SGHDT, CDR2 YYEEEE. CDR3 length: 15 residues. Here the CDR3 reads CASSLRGIRTNEQFF. In DNA, the CDR3 is TGTGCCAGCAGCCTACGCGGGATCAGGACCAATGAGCAGTTCTTC.

The chain is built from TRBV4-2 and TRBJ1-3, with D perhaps TRBD1 (6 bases). This CDR3 spans 18 amino acids. Trimming removed 0 bases from V and 0 bases from J, with 15 bases in between. Germline-derived CDR1 and CDR2 are LGHNA and YNFKEQ. DNA for the CDR3: TGTGCCAGCAGCCAAGATATTGGGGGCCTGAGCTCTGGAAACACCATATATTTT. Encoded protein: CASSQDIGGLSSGNTIYF.

The rearrangement joins TRBV7-6 to TRBJ1-5; no clear D. The germline V and J ends were trimmed by 5 bases and 0 bases, with 14 bases remaining between them. Germline loops: CDR1 SGHVS, CDR2 FNYEAQ. The CDR3 is 16 residues long. CDR3 DNA: TGTGCCAGCAGCCTCCGCTCGGGAAGTAGCAATCAGCCCCAGCATTTT. This codes for CASSLRSGSSNQPQHF.

The chain links TRBV7-3 to TRBJ2-2, with 8 bases that match TRBD1. The CDR3 totals 17 residues. Germline CDR1 reads SGHTA; CDR2 reads FQGTGA. V dropped 5 bases and J dropped 5; count of bases not matched to a gene: 13. The CDR3 sequence: CASSLDPGGRWTGELFF. The CDR3 nucleotides read TGTGCCAGCAGCCTCGACCCAGGGGGCAGGTGGACCGGGGAGCTGTTTTTT.

The rearrangement uses TRBV14 and TRBJ1-5; D not resolved. Germline V gene sequence: CDR1 SGHDN, CDR2 FVKESK. Deletions cut 6 bases from V and 3 bases from J, with 15 bases between. This CDR3 comprises 15 residues. The CDR3 loop reads CASRRHREPNQPQHF. The CDR3 nucleotides read TGTGCCAGCAGGAGACACCGGGAGCCCAATCAGCCCCAGCATTTT.

This clone showed up just a few times. This chain joins TRBV28 and TRBJ2-3; D is possibly TRBD1 (6 bases). V lost 5 bases to trimming and J lost 5 bases, with 11 bases between them. This CDR3 contains 13 residues. Germline V lookup: CDR1 MDHEN, CDR2 SYDVKM. CDR3 protein: CASSTGLEDTQYF. The CDR3 DNA sequence: TGTGCCAGCAGTACAGGGTTGGAAGATACGCAGTATTTT.

The chain combines TRBV15 with TRBJ1-2; D remains unclear. Germline V lookup: CDR1 LNHNV, CDR2 YYDKDF (reference sequence). The V and J ends lost 0 bases and 7 bases respectively, with 9 bases between them. The CDR3 covers 13 residues. CDR3 DNA sequence: TGTGCCACCAGCAGAGATGAAGTTGGTGGCTACACCTTC. This gives the protein CATSRDEVGGYTF.

This sequence joins TRBV27 and TRBJ2-3; no firm D call. The length of the CDR3 is 13 residues. Looked up from germline, CDR1 is MNHEY and CDR2 is SMNVEV (reference sequence). V was pared by 4 bases and J by 3 bases, with 8 bases between. DNA of the CDR3: TGTGCCAGCAGTTCCCCGGGTACAGATACGCAGTATTTT. Translated: CASSSPGTDTQYF.

The gene calls are TRBV6-1 and TRBJ1-6, with no clear D. The CDR3 loop spans 14 amino acids. The germline V gene encodes CDR1 MNHNS and CDR2 SASEGT. Trimming removed 8 bases at V and 9 bases at J, with 17 bases between. The CDR3 region has the DNA TGTGCCAGCCTTGGGCAAGTCGAGGGTTCACCCCTCCACTTT. This codes for CASLGQVEGSPLHF.

This clone turned up a few times. This chain links TRBV12-5 with TRBJ1-1; possibly TRBD1 for D (6 bases). V dropped 3 bases and J dropped 8 bases, with 28 bases sitting between them. Looked up from germline, CDR1 is LGHNT and CDR2 is FRNRAP. The CDR3 runs 18 residues. The CDR3 here is CASGFLIPDSGELGEAFF. DNA for the CDR3: TGTGCTAGTGGTTTCCTCATCCCGGACAGCGGGGAACTGGGAGAAGCTTTCTTT.

This clone was detected a few times. The chain carries TRBV7-9 and TRBJ1-4; no definite D call. V was pared by 5 bases and J by 0 bases, with 13 bases between. From germline, CDR1 is SEHNR and CDR2 FQNEAQ (reference sequence). The length of the CDR3 is 16 residues. The CDR3 nucleotides are TGTGCCAGCAGCCCCCATTTTGGGGCAACTAATGAAAAACTGTTTTTT. Translation: CASSPHFGATNEKLFF.